This TCR beta chain was sequenced in a study of T cells expressing NK-cell markers. Study conclusions and caveats: Similarly, these clonotypes led the CD3+CD56-NKG2C+ fraction as well in a handful of donors.

Scientists made TCR beta cDNA using 5'RACE template switching with UMIs. TCRdb reprocessed the 5' RACE reads, keeping one entry per CDR3 protein, no DNA. The table lists about 410,000 distinct CDR3 sequences. Note on this clonotype: What it recognizes is unknown.

The germline V gene encodes CDR1 LGHNA and CDR2 YNFKEQ. This CDR3 region has 16 residues. This receptor was obtained from a woman between 50 and 59 years old in good health. The V gene is TRBV4-2, the J gene TRBJ2-7; the TCRdb call, TRBD1, lacks DNA for checking. Sequencing was performed on blood T cells: a sorted CD56 or NKG2C T cell subset, CD4+ or CD8+ T cells, or bulk PBMC T cells (not recorded which). The CDR3 loop is CASSQRKGLGSNEQYF.